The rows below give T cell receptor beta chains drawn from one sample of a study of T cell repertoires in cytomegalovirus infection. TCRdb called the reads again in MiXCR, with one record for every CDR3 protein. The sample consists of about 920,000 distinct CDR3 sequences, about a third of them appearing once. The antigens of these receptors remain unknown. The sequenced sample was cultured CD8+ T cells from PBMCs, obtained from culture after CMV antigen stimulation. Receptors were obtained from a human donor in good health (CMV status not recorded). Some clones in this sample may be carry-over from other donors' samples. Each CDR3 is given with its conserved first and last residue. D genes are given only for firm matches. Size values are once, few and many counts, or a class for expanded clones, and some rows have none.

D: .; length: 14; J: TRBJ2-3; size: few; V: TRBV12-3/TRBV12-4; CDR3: CASSPQDGVDTQYF; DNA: TGTGCCAGCAGCCCACAGGACGGGGTAGATACGCAGTATTTT
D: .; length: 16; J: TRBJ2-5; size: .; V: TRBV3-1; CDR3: CASSQGTQDFQETQYF; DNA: TGTGCCAGCAGCCAAGGTACACAGGATTTTCAAGAGACCCAGTACTTC
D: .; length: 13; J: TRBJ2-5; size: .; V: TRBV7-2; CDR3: CASSHLYQETQYF; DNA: TGTGCCAGCAGCCACTTGTACCAAGAGACCCAGTACTTC
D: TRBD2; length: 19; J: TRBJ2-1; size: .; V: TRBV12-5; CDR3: CASGLPKLGTSGTHNEQFF; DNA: TGTGCTAGTGGTTTGCCCAAGTTGGGGACTAGCGGGACCCACAATGAGCAGTTCTTC
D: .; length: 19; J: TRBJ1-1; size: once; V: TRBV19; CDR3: CASRKGQVWPPPLNTEAFF; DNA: TGTGCCAGCCGCAAGGGGCAGGTCTGGCCCCCCCCTTTGAACACTGAAGCTTTCTTT
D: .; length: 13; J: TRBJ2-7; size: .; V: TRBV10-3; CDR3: CAISETGNDEQYF; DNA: TGTGCCATCAGTGAGACAGGGAATGACGAGCAGTACTTC
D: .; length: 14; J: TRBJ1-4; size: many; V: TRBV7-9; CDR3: CASSSPERGGKLFF; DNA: TGTGCCAGCAGCTCCCCAGAACGAGGCGGAAAACTGTTTTTT
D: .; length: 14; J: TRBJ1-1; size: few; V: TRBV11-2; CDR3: CASSLDLGLTEAFF; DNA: TGTGCCAGCAGCTTAGACCTGGGACTGACTGAAGCTTTCTTT
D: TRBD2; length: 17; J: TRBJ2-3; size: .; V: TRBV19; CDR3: CASSPLSSGGRTDTQYF; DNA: TGTGCCAGTAGCCCCCTATCTAGCGGGGGGCGTACAGATACGCAGTATTTT
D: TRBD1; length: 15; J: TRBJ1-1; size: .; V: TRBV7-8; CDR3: CASSLPRGGGTEAFF; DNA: TGTGCCAGCAGCTTACCCAGGGGGGGGGGGACTGAAGCTTTCTTT
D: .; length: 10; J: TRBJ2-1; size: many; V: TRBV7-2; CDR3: CASSLDEQFF; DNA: TGTGCCAGCAGCTTAGATGAGCAGTTCTTC
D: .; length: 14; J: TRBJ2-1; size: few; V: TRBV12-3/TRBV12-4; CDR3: CASSLLGAYNEQFF; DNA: TGTGCCAGCAGTTTACTAGGAGCCTACAATGAGCAGTTCTTC
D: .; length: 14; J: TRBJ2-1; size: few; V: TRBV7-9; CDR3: CASSSGAGANEQFF; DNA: TGTGCCAGCAGCTCGGGCGCCGGGGCCAATGAGCAGTTCTTC
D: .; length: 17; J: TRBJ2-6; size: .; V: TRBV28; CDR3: CASSLSYQDSGANVLTF; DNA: TGTGCCAGCAGTTTATCGTACCAAGACTCTGGGGCCAACGTCCTGACTTTC
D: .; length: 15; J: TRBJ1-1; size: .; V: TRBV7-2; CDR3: CASSLEIVEGTEAFF; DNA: TGTGCCAGCAGCTTAGAGATAGTTGAGGGCACTGAAGCTTTCTTT
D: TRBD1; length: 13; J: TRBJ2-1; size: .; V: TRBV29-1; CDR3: CSVVRDRYNEQFF; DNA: TGCAGCGTTGTCAGGGACAGATACAATGAGCAGTTCTTC
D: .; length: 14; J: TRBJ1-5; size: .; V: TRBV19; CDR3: CASTPKGVDQPQHF; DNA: TGTGCCAGTACTCCGAAGGGGGTTGATCAGCCCCAGCATTTT
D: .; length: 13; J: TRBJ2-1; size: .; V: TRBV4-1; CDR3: CASSQRLFNEQFF; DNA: TGCGCCAGCAGCCAGAGACTGTTTAATGAGCAGTTCTTC
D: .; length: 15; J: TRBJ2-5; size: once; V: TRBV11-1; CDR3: CASSPAGSGRETQYF; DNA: TGTGCCAGCAGCCCCGCAGGGTCTGGGCGGGAGACCCAGTACTTC
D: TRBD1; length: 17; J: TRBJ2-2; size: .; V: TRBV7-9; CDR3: CASSLPDRDRDTGELFF; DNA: TGTGCCAGCAGCCTACCCGACAGGGACCGCGACACCGGGGAGCTGTTTTTT
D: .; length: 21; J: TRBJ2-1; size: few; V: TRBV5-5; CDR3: CASSLKSASPVAGGLPNEQFF; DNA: TGTGCCAGCAGCTTGAAGTCCGCATCCCCAGTGGCCGGGGGGCTGCCCAATGAGCAGTTCTTC
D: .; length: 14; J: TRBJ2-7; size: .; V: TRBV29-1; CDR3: CSVKSRDGTYEQYF; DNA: TGCAGCGTCAAATCCCGGGACGGAACCTACGAGCAGTACTTC
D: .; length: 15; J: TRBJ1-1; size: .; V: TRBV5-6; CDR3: CASSLDRGSTTEAFF; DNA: TGTGCCAGCAGCTTGGACCGGGGTTCTACCACTGAAGCTTTCTTT
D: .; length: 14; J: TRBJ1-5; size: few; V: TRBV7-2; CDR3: CASSRDVGNQPQHF; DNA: TGTGCCAGCAGTCGGGACGTAGGCAATCAGCCCCAGCATTTT
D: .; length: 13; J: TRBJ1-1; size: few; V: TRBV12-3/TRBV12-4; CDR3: CASTLGGAAEAFF; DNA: TGTGCCAGCACCCTGGGGGGGGCTGCTGAAGCTTTCTTT
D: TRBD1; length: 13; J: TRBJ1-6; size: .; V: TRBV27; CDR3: CATRDRGSSPLHF; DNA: TGTGCCACAAGGGACAGGGGCAGTTCACCCCTCCACTTT
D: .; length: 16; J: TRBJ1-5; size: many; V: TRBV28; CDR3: CASSLADARGNQPQHF; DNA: TGTGCCAGCAGTTTGGCGGACGCGAGGGGCAATCAGCCCCAGCATTTT
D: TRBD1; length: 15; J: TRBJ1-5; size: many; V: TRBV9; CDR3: CASSPGQGGHQPQHF; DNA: TGTGCCAGCAGCCCGGGACAGGGAGGCCATCAGCCCCAGCATTTT
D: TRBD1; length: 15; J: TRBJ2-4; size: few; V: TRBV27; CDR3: CASSPGTGGGNIQYF; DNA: TGTGCCAGCAGTCCAGGGACAGGGGGCGGGAACATTCAGTACTTC
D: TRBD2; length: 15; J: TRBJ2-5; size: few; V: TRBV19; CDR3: CASSWGGGAGETQYF; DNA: TGTGCCAGTAGTTGGGGCGGGGGGGCAGGAGAGACCCAGTACTTC
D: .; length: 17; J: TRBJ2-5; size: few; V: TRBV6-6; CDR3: CASSYIRGMDLGETQYF; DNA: TGTGCCAGCAGTTATATCAGGGGCATGGATCTCGGAGAGACCCAGTACTTC
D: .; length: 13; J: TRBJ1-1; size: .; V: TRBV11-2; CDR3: CASSSGVITEAFF; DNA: TGTGCCAGCAGCTCCGGAGTAATCACTGAAGCTTTCTTT
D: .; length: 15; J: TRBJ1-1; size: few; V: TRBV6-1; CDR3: CASIGLAGEWAEAFF; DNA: TGTGCCAGCATTGGCTTGGCAGGGGAGTGGGCTGAAGCTTTCTTT
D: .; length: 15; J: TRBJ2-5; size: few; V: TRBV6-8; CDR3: CASSYSQGGGETQYF; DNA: TGTGCCAGCAGTTACTCGCAGGGGGGAGGAGAGACCCAGTACTTC
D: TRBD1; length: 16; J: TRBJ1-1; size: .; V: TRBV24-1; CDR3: CATSDADRGLRAEAFF; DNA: TGTGCCACCAGTGATGCTGACAGGGGGTTGCGTGCTGAAGCTTTCTTT
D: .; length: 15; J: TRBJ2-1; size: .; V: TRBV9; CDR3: CASSVGGGSHVEQFF; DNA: TGTGCCAGCAGCGTAGGAGGGGGGTCTCATGTTGAGCAGTTCTTC
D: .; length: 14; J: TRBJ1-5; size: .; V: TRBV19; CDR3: CASSMSSGLQPQHF; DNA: TGTGCCAGTAGTATGTCCTCGGGCCTTCAGCCCCAGCATTTT
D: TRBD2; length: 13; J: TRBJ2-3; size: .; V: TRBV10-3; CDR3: CASGGRDTDTQYF; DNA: TGTGCCAGCGGGGGAAGGGACACAGATACGCAGTATTTT
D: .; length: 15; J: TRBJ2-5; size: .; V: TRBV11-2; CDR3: CASSFRGRTQETQYF; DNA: TGTGCCAGCAGCTTCAGGGGACGGACCCAAGAGACCCAGTACTTC
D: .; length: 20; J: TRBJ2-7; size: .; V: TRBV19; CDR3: CASNLSVRAAIPVWVYEQYF; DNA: TGTGCCAGTAACCTCTCCGTCAGGGCAGCTATCCCGGTTTGGGTTTACGAGCAGTACTTC
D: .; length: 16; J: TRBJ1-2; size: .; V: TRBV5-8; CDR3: CASSTRWQAHDYGYTF; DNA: TGTGCCAGCAGCACACGGTGGCAGGCCCACGACTATGGCTACACCTTC
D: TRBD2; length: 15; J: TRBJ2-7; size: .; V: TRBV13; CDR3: CASSLVGTGGNEQYF; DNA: TGTGCCAGCAGCTTAGTCGGGACGGGGGGTAACGAGCAGTACTTC
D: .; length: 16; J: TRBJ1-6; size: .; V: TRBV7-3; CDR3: CASSFSWGDGRSPLHF; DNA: TGTGCCAGCAGCTTTTCCTGGGGGGACGGAAGATCACCCCTCCACTTT
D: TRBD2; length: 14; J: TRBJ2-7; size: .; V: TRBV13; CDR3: CASRDSGGSYEQYF; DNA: TGTGCCAGCCGGGATAGCGGGGGTTCGTACGAGCAGTACTTC
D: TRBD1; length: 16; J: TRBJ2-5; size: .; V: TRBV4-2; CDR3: CASSQDPRQGKETQYF; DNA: TGTGCCAGCAGCCAAGACCCTCGACAGGGGAAAGAGACCCAGTACTTC
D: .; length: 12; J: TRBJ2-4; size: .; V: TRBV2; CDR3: CASSDRRNIQYF; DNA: TGTGCCAGCAGTGATAGGAGAAACATTCAGTACTTC
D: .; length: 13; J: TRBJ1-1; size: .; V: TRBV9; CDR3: CASSKGGATEAFF; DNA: TGTGCCAGCAGCAAGGGAGGGGCCACTGAAGCTTTCTTT
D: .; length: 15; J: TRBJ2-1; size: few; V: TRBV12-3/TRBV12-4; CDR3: CASSLTSTSYNEQFF; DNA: TGTGCCAGCAGTCTAACTTCCACCTCCTACAATGAGCAGTTCTTC
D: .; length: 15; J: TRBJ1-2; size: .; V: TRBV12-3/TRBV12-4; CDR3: CASSLALGGANGYTF; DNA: TGTGCCAGCAGTTTAGCGCTCGGGGGCGCAAATGGCTACACCTTC
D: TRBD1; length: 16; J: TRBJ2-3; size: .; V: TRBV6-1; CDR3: CASSETDRGRTDTQYF; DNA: TGTGCCAGCAGTGAAACGGACAGGGGTCGCACAGATACGCAGTATTTT
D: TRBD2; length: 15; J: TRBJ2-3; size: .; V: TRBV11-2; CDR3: CASSIAGVRTDTQYF; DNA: TGTGCCAGCAGCATAGCGGGGGTGCGCACAGATACGCAGTATTTT
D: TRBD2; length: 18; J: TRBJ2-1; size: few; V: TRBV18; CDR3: CASSLTLTGTSGDNEQFF; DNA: TGTGCCAGCTCATTAACTCTCACCGGGACTAGCGGCGACAATGAGCAGTTCTTC
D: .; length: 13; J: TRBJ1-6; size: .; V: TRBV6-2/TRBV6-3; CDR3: CASRVVYNSPLHF; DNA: TGTGCCAGCAGAGTGGTGTATAATTCACCCCTCCACTTT
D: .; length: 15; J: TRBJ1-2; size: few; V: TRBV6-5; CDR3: CASSYYADANYGYTF; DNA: TGTGCCAGCAGTTACTACGCCGACGCGAACTATGGCTACACCTTC